One and the same sample provided the 8 T cell receptor beta chains below, sequenced in a study. TCRdb called the RT-PCR reads again in MiXCR, with one record for every CDR3 protein. The data hold about 680,000 distinct CDR3 sequences, with 14% observed a single time. Sequences were obtained from memory CD4+ T cells from blood. These receptors were collected from a female donor in good health, serving as a healthy control.

Points on this clonotype: Being one base from a much bigger clone, this may be a read error. The CDR3 protein is CANSLGLAAYEQYF. CDR3 nucleotides: TGTGCCAACAGCTTGGGGCTAGCGGCCTACGAGCAGTACTTC. The chain has TRBV5-6 and TRBJ2-7; 7 positions agree with TRBD2. The CDR3 has 14 amino acids. Germline CDR1 is SGHDT and CDR2 is YYEEEE.

This clonotype was observed at least ten times. The CDR3 nucleotides are TGCGCCAGCAGCCAAGTCGCTGGGTCCCTGGATGGCTACACCTTC. Its protein product is CASSQVAGSLDGYTF. The rearrangement links TRBV4-1 to TRBJ1-2; no clear D gene. This CDR3 contains 15 residues. CDR1 and CDR2 from the germline V gene are MGHRA and YSYEKL. The V gene lost 1 base and the J gene lost 6 bases, with 15 bases spanning the gap.

V and J are TRBV7-2 and TRBJ2-7, with TRBD1 matching over 8 bases. Germline CDR1 reads SGHTA; CDR2 reads FQGNSA. This CDR3 is built from 13 residues. V was clipped by 1 base and J by 12 bases; unmatched bases: 8. The CDR3 protein is CASSLGRQGKGYF. CDR3 DNA: TGTGCCAGCAGCTTAGGACGACAGGGGAAGGGGTACTTC. Variable domain in full (rest from reference TRBV7-2 and TRBJ2-7): GAGVSQSPSNKVTEKGKDVELRCDPISGHTALYWYRQSLGQGLEFLIYFQGNSAPDKSGLPSDRFSAERTGGSVSTLTIQRTQQEDSAVYLCASSLGRQGKGYFGPGTRLTVT.

This clonotype was found many times. The chain uses TRBV5-5 and TRBJ2-2; D tentatively fits TRBD1 or TRBD2 (5 bases each). V was pared by 6 bases and J by 6 bases, with 15 bases between. Germline CDR1 reads SGHKS; CDR2 reads YYEKEE (reference sequence). The CDR3 totals 14 residues. CDR3 residues: CASTPGPQPGELFF. The CDR3 bases are TGTGCCAGCACCCCGGGACCCCAACCCGGGGAGCTGTTTTTT.

The chain joins TRBV4-2 to TRBJ1-4; D not certain. V lost 2 bases to trimming and J lost 4 bases, with 11 bases between them. The CDR3 contains 15 residues. Germline values: CDR1 LGHNA, CDR2 YNFKEQ. The CDR3 DNA is TGTGCCAGCAGCCAAAAATTGGACCATAATGAAAAACTGTTTTTT. Its translation is CASSQKLDHNEKLFF.

This clonotype occurred a few times. The chain employs TRBV20-1 and TRBJ2-2; D remains ambiguous. V was cut by 0 bases and J by 7 bases, with 18 bases left in between. Germline CDR1 DFQATT, CDR2 SNEGSKA (reference sequence). The CDR3 runs to 16 residues. The CDR3 coding sequence is TGCAGTGCTAGAGATCCACGCCTCCCCCAAAGCGGGGAGCTGTTTTTT. It encodes CSARDPRLPQSGELFF.

The table lists this clonotype with a few counts. This sequence joins TRBV15 and TRBJ2-3, with 10 positions matching TRBD2. V was pared by 1 base and J by 2 bases, with 3 bases of the junction left unmatched. The germline CDR1 and CDR2 sequences are LNHNV and YYDKDF (reference sequence). This CDR3 is 16 amino acids long. The DNA for the CDR3 is TGTGCCACCAGCAGAGGCAGCGGGAGGGACACAGATACGCAGTATTTT. Translated, it gives CATSRGSGRDTDTQYF. The full variable domain, its missing parts supplied by reference TRBV15 and TRBJ2-3, is DAMVIQNPRYQVTQFGKPVTLSCSQTLNHNVMYWYQQKSSQAPKLLFHYYDKDFNNEADTPDNFQSRRPNTSFCFLDIRSPGLGDTAMYLCATSRGSGRDTDTQYFGPGTRLTVL.

There are a few counts of this clonotype. It may be a read error: a sequence one base away is much more abundant. The V call is TRBV3-1, the J call TRBJ2-5; D is undetermined. Germline V gene sequence: CDR1 LGHDT, CDR2 YNNKEL (reference sequence). V was clipped by 2 bases and J by 2 bases, with 3 bases between them. CDR3 size: 12 residues. CDR3 nucleotide sequence: TGTGCCAGCAGCCAAATTCAAGAGACCCAGTACTTC. Translation gives CASSQIQETQYF.